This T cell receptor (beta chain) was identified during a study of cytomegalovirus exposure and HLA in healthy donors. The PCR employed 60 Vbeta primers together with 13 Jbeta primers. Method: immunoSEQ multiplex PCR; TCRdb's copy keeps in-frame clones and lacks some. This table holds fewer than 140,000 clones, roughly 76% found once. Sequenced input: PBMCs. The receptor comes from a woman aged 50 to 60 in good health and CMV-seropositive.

CDR3 nucleotide sequence: TGTGCCAGCAGTGAAATCTGGGGAGTAACTGAAGCTTTCTTT. Translation gives CASSEIWGVTEAFF. This chain links TRBV6-1 with TRBJ1-1; D remains unclear. Trimming pared 2 bases from V and 5 bases from J, leaving 12 bases between. The CDR3 has 14 amino acids. Germline V CDR1 and CDR2: MNHNS, SASEGT.